Listed below are T cell receptor beta chains from one sample, sequenced in a study of blood T cell repertoires in COVID-19. Assay used: immunoSEQ multiplex PCR; TCRdb lists only in-frame clones, some missing. Among about 230,000 clones, around 92% were seen once, and the ten largest hold roughly 4%. Source material: PBMCs or T cells enriched from blood (not recorded which). These receptors were obtained from a woman under 40 with acute COVID-19. Each CDR3 is given with its conserved first and last residue. D genes are given only for firm matches. Expanded clones get a size class; other rows say once, few or many, or leave the size out.

v_gene,j_gene,d_gene,abundance,CDR3nt,CDR3aa
TRBV29-1,TRBJ2-3,TRBD2,-,TGCAGCGTTGAAGTCCTAGCGGGGGTGCTCACAGATACGCAGTATTTT,CSVEVLAGVLTDTQYF
TRBV10-3,TRBJ2-5,TRBD2,-,TGTGCCATCAGTGAGGGAAGCGGGGGGGCTTATTGGGAGACCCAGTACTTC,CAISEGSGGAYWETQYF
TRBV7-2,TRBJ2-3,-,-,TGTGCCAGCAGCCTACCCGTGCTCAGCACAGATACGCAGTATTTT,CASSLPVLSTDTQYF
TRBV6-2/TRBV6-3,TRBJ1-5,TRBD1,-,TGTGCCAGCAGTGACAGGGTTGGTCAGCCCCAGCATTTT,CASSDRVGQPQHF
TRBV19,TRBJ2-7,TRBD1,-,TGTGCCAGTAGTATCAGGCCGGGACAGGAAGGTTACGAGCAGTACTTC,CASSIRPGQEGYEQYF
TRBV7-2,TRBJ2-7,TRBD2,-,TGTGCCAGCAGCAATACGGGACTAGTCTACGAGCAGTACTTC,CASSNTGLVYEQYF
TRBV29-1,TRBJ2-3,TRBD2,-,TGCAGCGGGGCCCGGACTAGCGGATACACAGATACGCAGTATTTT,CSGARTSGYTDTQYF
TRBV5-1,TRBJ1-2,-,-,TGCGCCAGCAGCGAGATTACAGGAGGGAACTATGGCTACACCTTC,CASSEITGGNYGYTF
TRBV5-1,TRBJ2-7,TRBD1,-,TGCGCCAGCAGCGAACGGACAGGGCTAGGCTACGAGCAGTACTTC,CASSERTGLGYEQYF
TRBV4-1,TRBJ1-2,TRBD1,-,TGCGCCAGCAGCCTTACTGAGGGACAGGGGGTCTATGGCTACACCTTC,CASSLTEGQGVYGYTF
TRBV20-1,TRBJ1-2,-,few,TGCAGTGCTAGTCAGGCAAACTATGGCTACACCTTC,CSASQANYGYTF
TRBV7-6,TRBJ1-1,-,once,TGTGCCAGCAGCTTAGAATCCGGGAATTTGAACACTGAAGCTTTCTTT,CASSLESGNLNTEAFF
TRBV9,TRBJ2-3,TRBD2,-,TGTGCCAGCAGCGTAGTAGCGGGGGGGCCGGAGGATACGCAGTATTTT,CASSVVAGGPEDTQYF
TRBV7-9,TRBJ2-3,-,-,TGTGCCAGCAGCTTACTACTAGCAGATACGCAGTATTTT,CASSLLLADTQYF
TRBV12-3/TRBV12-4,TRBJ1-2,-,-,TGTGCCAGCAGTTTAAGTGGGCTGCACACCTTC,CASSLSGLHTF
TRBV27,TRBJ1-2,TRBD1,-,TGTGCCAGCAGCACCCAACAGGGGAGGAGTGGCTACACCTTC,CASSTQQGRSGYTF
TRBV27,TRBJ1-2,TRBD1,-,TGTGCCAGCAGTTTCTATCCCAACAGGGGCTATGGCTACACCTTC,CASSFYPNRGYGYTF
TRBV28,TRBJ2-7,TRBD1,-,TGTGCCAGCAGTTCCTTGACAGGGGGCGTCTACGAGCAGTACTTC,CASSSLTGGVYEQYF
TRBV18,TRBJ2-5,-,-,TGTGCCAGCTCACCAGGAGGAGGTCCAGAGACCCAGTACTTC,CASSPGGGPETQYF
TRBV28,TRBJ1-1,-,once,TGTGCCAGCAGTTTAAGGGGCATAGTGCCGGGCACTGAAGCTTTCTTT,CASSLRGIVPGTEAFF
TRBV6-1,TRBJ1-2,-,-,TGTGCCAGCAGTGAAGGAAGGGGGAACTATGGCTACACCTTC,CASSEGRGNYGYTF
TRBV9,TRBJ1-2,TRBD1,-,TGTGCCAGCAGCGGGGACAGGGGCTATGGCTACACCTTC,CASSGDRGYGYTF
TRBV19,TRBJ2-7,TRBD1,-,TGTGCCAGTACTCCGGGACAGGGGGTGGGGGAGCAGTACTTC,CASTPGQGVGEQYF
TRBV9,TRBJ1-2,-,-,TGTGCCAGCAGCGAGGGGGAGGGTTCGGACCACCAACCCTATGGCTACACCTTC,CASSEGEGSDHQPYGYTF
TRBV25-1,TRBJ2-4,-,-,TGTGCCAGCAGTGATGGTCTCGGGTCGGAGTTAGCCAAAAACATTCAGTACTTC,CASSDGLGSELAKNIQYF